This TCR beta chain was retrieved from a study of T-cell memory formation after mild COVID-19. The overall study: TCR clusters mostly belonged to single donors. General study results and limits: Day 15 to 85 contracting clones showed balanced CD4/CD8; day 15 to 37 expanders favored CD4+.

A word on this clonotype: The target antigen is unknown.

This CDR3 has 16 amino acids. In germline, CDR1 is MGHRA, CDR2 YSYEKL. The ends were cut back, 0 bases at V and 2 bases at J, with 14 bases in the middle. TCRdb re-called the 5' RACE reads through MiXCR, storing one row per CDR3 protein. The sample lists some 120,000 distinct CDR3 sequences; about 5.9% were seen once. The rearrangement joins TRBV4-1 to TRBJ2-7, with a tentative D call TRBD1 (5 bases). The material sequenced was PBMCs or a T cell subset sorted from them (not recorded which). The sequence derives from an adult woman who had mild COVID-19 (a few samples of this study predate the infection). Cell type and time point are not known. The CDR3 spells CASSQEGGATAYEQYF. The CDR3, as DNA: TGCGCCAGCAGCCAAGAGGGTGGGGCGACGGCCTACGAGCAGTACTTC.